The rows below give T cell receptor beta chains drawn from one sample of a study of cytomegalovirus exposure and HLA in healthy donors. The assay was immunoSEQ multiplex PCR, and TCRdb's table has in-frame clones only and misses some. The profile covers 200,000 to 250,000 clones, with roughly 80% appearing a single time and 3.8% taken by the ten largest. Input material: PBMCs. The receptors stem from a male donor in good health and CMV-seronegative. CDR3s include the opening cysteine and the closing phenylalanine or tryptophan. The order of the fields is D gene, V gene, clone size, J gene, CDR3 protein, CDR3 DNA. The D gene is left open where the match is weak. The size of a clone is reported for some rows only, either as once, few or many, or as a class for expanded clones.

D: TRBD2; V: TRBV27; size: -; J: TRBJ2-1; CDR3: CASSLRGLSGSPNEQFF; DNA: TGTGCCAGCAGTTTAAGGGGACTAAGCGGGAGCCCCAATGAGCAGTTCTTC
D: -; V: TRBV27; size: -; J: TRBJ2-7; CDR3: CASSLAVTSSYEQYF; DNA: TGTGCCAGCAGTTTGGCCGTTACCAGCTCCTACGAGCAGTACTTC
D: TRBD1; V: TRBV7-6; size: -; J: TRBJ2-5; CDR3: CASSWDREGGETQYF; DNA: TGTGCCAGCAGCTGGGACAGGGAGGGGGGAGAGACCCAGTACTTC
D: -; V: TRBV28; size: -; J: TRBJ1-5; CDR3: CASSPTSRGGNQPQHF; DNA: TGTGCCAGCAGCCCAACCTCACGGGGAGGAAATCAGCCCCAGCATTTT
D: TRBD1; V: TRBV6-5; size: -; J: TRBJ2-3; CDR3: CASRDRVNTHTQYF; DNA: TGTGCCAGCAGAGACAGGGTAAACACTCATACGCAGTATTTT
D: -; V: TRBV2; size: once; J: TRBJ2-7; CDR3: CASSEAPGTDFYEQYF; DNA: TGTGCCAGCAGTGAAGCGCCCGGGACTGATTTCTACGAGCAGTACTTC
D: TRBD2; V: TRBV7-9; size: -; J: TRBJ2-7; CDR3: CASSPRGGRADEQYF; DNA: TGTGCCAGCAGCCCCCGTGGCGGGAGGGCGGACGAGCAGTACTTC
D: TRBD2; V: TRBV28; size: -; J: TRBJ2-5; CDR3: CASSLGTSGEETQYF; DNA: TGTGCCAGCAGCCTCGGGACTAGCGGGGAAGAGACCCAGTACTTC
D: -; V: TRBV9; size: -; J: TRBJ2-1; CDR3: CASSVGGSGVYNEQFF; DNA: TGTGCCAGCAGCGTAGGAGGTAGCGGTGTCTACAATGAGCAGTTCTTC
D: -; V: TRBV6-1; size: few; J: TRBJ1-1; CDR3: CASKFGGEAEAFF; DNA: TGTGCCAGCAAGTTCGGGGGAGAGGCTGAAGCTTTCTTT
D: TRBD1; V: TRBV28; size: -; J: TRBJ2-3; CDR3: CASKPLGTGTDTQYF; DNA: TGTGCCAGCAAACCTCTAGGGACAGGCACAGATACGCAGTATTTT
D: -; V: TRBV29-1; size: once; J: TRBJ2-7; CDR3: CSASRGNVDEQYF; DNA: TGCAGCGCAAGTAGGGGGAATGTCGACGAGCAGTACTTC
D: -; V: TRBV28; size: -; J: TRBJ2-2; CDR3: CASSLLGAVGELFF; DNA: TGTGCCAGCAGTTTATTGGGAGCTGTCGGGGAGCTGTTTTTT
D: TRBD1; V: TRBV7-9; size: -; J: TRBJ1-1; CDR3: CASSSTRDRDPNTEAFF; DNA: TGTGCCAGCAGCTCCACACGGGACAGGGATCCGAACACTGAAGCTTTCTTT
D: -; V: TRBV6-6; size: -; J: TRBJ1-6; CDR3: CASSYSPLGRDSPLHF; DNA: TGTGCCAGCAGTTACTCCCCATTGGGGAGGGATTCACCCCTCCACTTT
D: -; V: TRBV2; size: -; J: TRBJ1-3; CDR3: CATINRGTGNTIYF; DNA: TGTGCCACAATAAATCGGGGTACAGGAAACACCATATATTTT
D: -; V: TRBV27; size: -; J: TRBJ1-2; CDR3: CASSLKQGSYGYTF; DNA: TGTGCCAGCAGTTTAAAACAGGGATCCTATGGCTACACCTTC